The count of the clone carrying this TCR beta chain is one. The entry originates in a study of blood T cell repertoires in COVID-19. In the study overall: The cDNA or gDNA used as material had been derived from T cells, B-cell-depleted T cells, or PBMCs.

This CDR3 comprises 17 residues. Trimming cost V 3 bases and J 2 bases; bases outside gene matches: 7. Germline V gene lookup returns CDR1 KGHSH and CDR2 LQKENI. The protocol was immunoSEQ multiplex PCR, while the TCRdb copy is restricted to in-frame clones and leaves out a portion. The data contain under 300,000 clones, approximately 89% of them singletons. Participant-reported clinical history was the basis for cohort assignment. People in the exposed group encountered a COVID-19 case within 2 weeks before entering the study. This clonotype was obtained from a woman in her thirties or forties who had been exposed to COVID-19. The J gene is TRBJ2-2, the V gene TRBV18; TRBD2 matches at 9 bases. Sequencing input: PBMCs or T cells enriched from blood (not recorded which). CDR3 nucleotide sequence: TGTGCCAGCTCACCGATATCTAGCGGGGTTAACACCGGGGAGCTGTTTTTT. As protein: CASSPISSGVNTGELFF. The whole variable domain, remainder taken from reference TRBV18 and TRBJ2-2, is NAGVMQNPRHLVRRRGQEARLRCSPMKGHSHVYWYRQLPEEGLKFMVYLQKENIIDESGMPKERFSAEFPKEGPSILRIQQVVRGDSAAYFCASSPISSGVNTGELFFGEGSRLTVL.